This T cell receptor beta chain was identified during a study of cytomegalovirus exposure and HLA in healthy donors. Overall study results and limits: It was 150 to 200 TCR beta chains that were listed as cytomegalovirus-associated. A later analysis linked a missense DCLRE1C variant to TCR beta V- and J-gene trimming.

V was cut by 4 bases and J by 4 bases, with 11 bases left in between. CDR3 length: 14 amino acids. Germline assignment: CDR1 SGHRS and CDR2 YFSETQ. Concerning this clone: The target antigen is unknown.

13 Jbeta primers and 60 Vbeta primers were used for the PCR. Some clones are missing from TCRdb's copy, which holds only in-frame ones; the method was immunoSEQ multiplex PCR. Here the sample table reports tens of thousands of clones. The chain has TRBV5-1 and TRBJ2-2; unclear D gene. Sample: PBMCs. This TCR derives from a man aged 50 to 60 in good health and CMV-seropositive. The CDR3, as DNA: TGCGCCAGCAGCATACGACACATCACCGGGGAGCTGTTTTTT. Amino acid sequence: CASSIRHITGELFF.